This passage covers 16 T cell receptor beta chains from one sample sequenced in a study of CD8+CD57+ T cells in acquired aplastic anemia. Those patients picked for sequencing had displayed CD8+CD57+ cell expansion on flow cytometry. Genomic DNA acted as the template from which TCR beta VDJ combination and CDR3 sequence profiling were carried out. TCRdb processed the reads anew with MiXCR; each CDR3 protein has one entry. The table shows over 150,000 distinct CDR3 sequences, with roughly 65% occurring only once. Sequences were obtained from sorted CD4+, CD8+, or CD8+CD57+ T cells (not recorded which) from PBMCs. Source of these receptors: a human donor with aplastic anemia.

There are many counts of this clonotype. V usage is TRBV6-1 and J usage is TRBJ1-2; D unresolved. V shed 7 bases and J shed 6 bases, with 12 bases lying between them. Germline CDR1 and CDR2: MNHNS and SASEGT. The CDR3 runs to 12 residues. Here the CDR3 DNA reads TGTGCCAGCAACCAAGCGTGGGATGGCTACACCTTC. It yields the protein CASNQAWDGYTF.

The rearrangement links TRBV2 to TRBJ2-7, with D hard to call. The V gene's germline CDR1 is SNHLY and CDR2 FYNNEI. Deletions cut 7 bases from V and 3 bases from J, with 16 bases between. The CDR3 runs to 14 residues. The chain's CDR3 is CASKRTNVVYEQYF. The CDR3 DNA reads as TGTGCCAGCAAGAGGACCAACGTTGTCTACGAGCAGTACTTC.

Only a few counts were recorded for this clonotype. The chain employs TRBV7-2 and TRBJ1-2; TRBD1 agrees at 9 bases. Germline V gene data show CDR1 as SGHTA and CDR2 as FQGNSA. This CDR3 spans 13 amino acids. V shed 6 bases and J 5 bases; nucleotides not matched to a gene: 4. The CDR3 reads CASSSGQGYGYTF. CDR3 DNA: TGTGCCAGCAGTTCTGGACAGGGGTATGGCTACACCTTC. The full variable domain, in which reference TRBV7-2 and TRBJ1-2 provide the parts outside the CDR3, is GAGVSQSPSNKVTEKGKDVELRCDPISGHTALYWYRQSLGQGLEFLIYFQGNSAPDKSGLPSDRFSAERTGGSVSTLTIQRTQQEDSAVYLCASSSGQGYGYTFGSGTRLTVV.

Notes on this clonotype: This clone may be a read error of a much larger clone one base away. This chain connects TRBV5-1 to TRBJ1-2; 10 bases line up with TRBD1. The CDR3 sequence is 15 residues long. V gave up 5 bases and J gave up 13 bases; unmatched junction bases: 17. Looked up from germline, CDR1 is SGHRS and CDR2 is YFSETQ. CDR3 DNA: TGCGCCAGCAGTTCTTACCTCCGGGACAGGGGTAGCTGCACCTTC. This encodes CASSSYLRDRGSCTF.

The V and J genes are TRBV10-2 and TRBJ2-1; D is possibly TRBD1 (5 bases). In germline, CDR1 is WSHSY, CDR2 SAAADI. The CDR3 is 11 residues long. V was pared by 5 bases and J by 9 bases, with 8 bases between. CDR3: CASSPRGEQFF. Here the CDR3 DNA reads TGCGCCAGCAGTCCTAGGGGTGAGCAGTTCTTC.

This rearrangement joins TRBV7-6 to TRBJ2-4, with D possibly called TRBD1 or TRBD2 (5 bases each). V lost 3 bases, J lost 8 bases, and 20 bases lay in between. Germline values: CDR1 SGHVS, CDR2 FNYEAQ. The CDR3 runs to 16 residues. The DNA for the CDR3 is TGTGCCAGCAGCTTTCGGCAGGGAAGGCTGCGGGACATTCAGTACTTC. It codes for CASSFRQGRLRDIQYF.

The chain carries TRBV12-3 or TRBV12-4 and TRBJ1-2; 11 bases fit TRBD1. J lost 3 bases, V lost 8 bases, and 11 bases had no gene match. This CDR3 comprises 16 residues. CDR3: CASGRTGGLWDYGYTF. CDR3 DNA: TGTGCCAGCGGAAGGACAGGGGGCCTCTGGGACTATGGCTACACCTTC.

This clonotype appeared a single time. The chain uses TRBV7-2 and TRBJ2-7; tentative D call: TRBD2 (6 bases). Trimming shortened V by 2 bases and J by 0 bases, and 11 bases separated the two germline ends. The CDR3 covers 15 residues. Germline CDR1 is SGHTA and CDR2 is FQGNSA. This chain's CDR3 is CASSLTRGTSYEQYF. CDR3 sequence (DNA): TGTGCCAGCAGCTTAACCCGGGGGACCTCCTACGAGCAGTACTTC.

The CDR3 DNA reads as TGTGCCAGCAAAGGGCCGGCCAGGGAGGAGACCCAGTACTTC. Translating gives CASKGPAREETQYF. The V and J genes are TRBV2 and TRBJ2-5; possibly TRBD1 or TRBD2 for D (5 bases each). Deletions cut 7 bases from V and 5 bases from J, with 17 bases between. The CDR3 is 14 residues long. Germline assignment: CDR1 SNHLY and CDR2 FYNNEI.

This chain uses TRBV20-1 with TRBJ2-5; 7 nucleotides agree with TRBD1. V lost 5 bases and J lost 2; bases outside the gene matches: 2. The length of the CDR3 is 12 residues. The germline CDR1 and CDR2 sequences are DFQATT and SNEGSKA (reference sequence). This CDR3 is CSAGTVQETQYF. The CDR3 bases are TGCAGTGCTGGGACAGTGCAAGAGACCCAGTACTTC.

The rearrangement links TRBV24-1 to TRBJ2-3; the match to TRBD1 covers 7 bases. The CDR3 runs to 15 residues. V lost 2 bases to trimming and J lost 1 base; unmatched junction nucleotides: 2. Germline V gene data show CDR1 as KGHDR and CDR2 as SFDVKD. The CDR3 reads CATSDSGQGTDTQYF. For the CDR3, the DNA is TGTGCCACCAGTGATTCCGGACAGGGCACAGATACGCAGTATTTT.

The CDR3 loop is CASSLSRLAGSTDTQYF. CDR3 in DNA: TGTGCCAGCAGTTTAAGTCGACTAGCGGGGAGCACAGATACGCAGTATTTT. The gene calls are TRBV12-3 or TRBV12-4 and TRBJ2-3, with 11 nucleotides matching TRBD2. V shed 2 bases, J shed 0 bases, and the junction held 4 bases outside the gene matches. The CDR3 is 17 amino acids.

This sequence joins TRBV7-2 and TRBJ2-7, with D maybe TRBD2 (6 bases). The CDR3 has 17 amino acids. Germline V lookup: CDR1 SGHTA, CDR2 FQGNSA. Trimming took 3 bases from V and 1 from J, leaving 19 bases between them. CDR3 sequence (DNA): TGTGCCAGCAGCTTCTTAGTAGGTAGCGGTCGATCCTACGAGCAGTACTTC. Translation: CASSFLVGSGRSYEQYF. The full variable domain, its missing parts supplied by reference TRBV7-2 and TRBJ2-7, is GAGVSQSPSNKVTEKGKDVELRCDPISGHTALYWYRQSLGQGLEFLIYFQGNSAPDKSGLPSDRFSAERTGGSVSTLTIQRTQQEDSAVYLCASSFLVGSGRSYEQYFGPGTRLTVT.

This clonotype was observed a few times. The rearrangement links TRBV5-1 to TRBJ2-7; 9 positions match TRBD1. The CDR3 covers 14 residues. The J segment lost 3 bases and the V segment lost 3 bases, leaving 4 bases of the junction unmatched. The V gene's germline CDR1 is SGHRS and CDR2 YFSETQ. The CDR3 sequence is CASSWGTGNYEQYF. The CDR3 DNA follows: TGCGCCAGCAGCTGGGGGACAGGGAACTACGAGCAGTACTTC.

The sample holds many counts of this clonotype. The rearrangement joins TRBV19 to TRBJ1-2; no firm D call. The CDR3 loop spans 14 amino acids. Germline values: CDR1 LNHDA, CDR2 SQIVND (reference sequence). Trimming took off 2 bases at V and 4 bases at J, with 11 bases between the two ends. This CDR3 is CASSISGSLYGYTF. For the CDR3, the DNA is TGTGCCAGTAGTATAAGCGGCAGCCTCTATGGCTACACCTTC.

Of note for this clonotype: One end of the junction does not line up with germline, which may come from a read error. The chain is built from TRBV7-9 and TRBJ2-5; no reliable D call. The CDR3 covers 15 residues. The V gene's germline CDR1 is SEHNR and CDR2 FQNEAQ (reference sequence). CDR3 residues: CASSSLYTAQETRYF. The CDR3 region has the DNA TGTGCCAGCAGCAGCCTATACACGGCTCAAGAGACCCGGTACTTC.